The source of this T cell receptor (beta chain) is a study of graft-versus-host responses after intestinal transplantation. Study-level background: Each of the recipients got a multivisceral, liver-intestinal, or isolated intestinal transplant. Once they had received anti-thymocyte globulin induction, all recipients took tacrolimus and steroids for about three years.

CDR3 length: 14 residues. The V and J ends lost 3 bases and 2 bases respectively, with 14 bases between them. Germline loops: CDR1 SQVTM, CDR2 ANQGSEA. The protocol was immunoSEQ multiplex PCR, while the TCRdb copy is restricted to in-frame clones and leaves out a portion. The data show 17,000 or so clones, around two fifths seen once. Study-level findings and limits: Recipient marrow contained GvH clones, some of which appeared first in ileum or blood. Early post-transplant falls in HvG clones accompanied the peak levels of circulating GvH clones.

Each mixed lymphocyte reaction held 200,000 CFSE-labeled responders and 200,000 irradiated violet-dye-labeled stimulators. The origin of this receptor is a human patient who received an intestinal transplant. The starting material was alloreactive CD8+ T cells from a mixed lymphocyte reaction culture, obtained before intestinal transplant. Subset noted: CFSE-low proliferating T cells sorted from approximately 6-day pre-transplant mixed lymphocyte reaction (GvH or HvG direction). The chain combines TRBV29-1 with TRBJ2-7; the D call may be TRBD1 or TRBD2 (6 bases each). CDR3 loop: CSVEGGPGAYEQYF. CDR3 coding DNA: TGCAGCGTTGAGGGGGGCCCGGGGGCCTACGAGCAGTACTTC.